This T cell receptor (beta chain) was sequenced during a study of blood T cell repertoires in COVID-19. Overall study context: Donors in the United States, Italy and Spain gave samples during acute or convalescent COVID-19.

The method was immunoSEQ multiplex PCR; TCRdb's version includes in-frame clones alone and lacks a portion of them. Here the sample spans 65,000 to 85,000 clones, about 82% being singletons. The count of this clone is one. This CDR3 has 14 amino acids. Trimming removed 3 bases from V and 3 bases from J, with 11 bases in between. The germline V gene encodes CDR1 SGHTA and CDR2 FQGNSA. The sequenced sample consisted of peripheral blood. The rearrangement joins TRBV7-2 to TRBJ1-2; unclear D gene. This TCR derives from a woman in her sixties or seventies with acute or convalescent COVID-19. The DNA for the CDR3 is TGTGCCAGCAGCTTGGGCAGCCTTGACTATGGCTACACCTTC. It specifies CASSLGSLDYGYTF.